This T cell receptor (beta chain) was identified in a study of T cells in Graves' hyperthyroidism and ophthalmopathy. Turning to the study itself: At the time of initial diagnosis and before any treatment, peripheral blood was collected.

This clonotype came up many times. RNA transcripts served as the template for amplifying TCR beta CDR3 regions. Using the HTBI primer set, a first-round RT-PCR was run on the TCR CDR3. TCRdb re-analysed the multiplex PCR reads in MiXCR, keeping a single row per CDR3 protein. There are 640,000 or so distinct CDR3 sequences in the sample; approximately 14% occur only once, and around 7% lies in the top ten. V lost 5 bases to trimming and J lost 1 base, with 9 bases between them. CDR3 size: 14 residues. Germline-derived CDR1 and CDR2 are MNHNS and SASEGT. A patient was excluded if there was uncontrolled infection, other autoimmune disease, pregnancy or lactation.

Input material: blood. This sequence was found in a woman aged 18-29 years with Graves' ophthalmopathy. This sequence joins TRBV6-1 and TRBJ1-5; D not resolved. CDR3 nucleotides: TGTGCCAGCAGTTTGAGTCAGAGCAATCAGCCCCAGCATTTT. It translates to CASSLSQSNQPQHF.